Below are 3 T cell receptor beta chains sequenced from a single sample in a study of CD8 T cells in ankylosing spondylitis (dated by TCRdb to 2016 to 2017). Overall results and qualifications from the work: Blood from ankylosing spondylitis patients appeared to be characterized by a TCR beta motif composed of under ten highly homologous amino acid variants.

Library preparation used 5' RACE. TCRdb records Illumina HiSeq 2500 as the sequencer. In-frame beta chains were kept once TCRdb had trimmed the public reads at Q25 with fastp and called clones with MiXCR. Identical CDR3 proteins give one entry, which carries the most common genes and DNA. This sample has roughly 670,000 distinct CDR3 sequences in its table, and over 15% of those were observed once. The ten top clones hold 15% to 20% of the sample. Antigens of these TCRs are unknown. Sequencing used blood, either unsorted or a sorted T cell fraction (not recorded which). The receptor source for this set is a male donor with ankylosing spondylitis.

A few counts support this clonotype. The chain carries TRBV4-1 and TRBJ2-1; TRBD1 matches 7 bases. V dropped 0 bases and J dropped 1; count of bases not matched to a gene: 9. Germline lookup yields CDR1 MGHRA and CDR2 YSYEKL. The CDR3 is 18 amino acids. The CDR3 coding sequence is TGCGCCAGCAGCCAAGATCCGAGGGGGCCGGTATCCTACAATGAGCAGTTCTTC. Its translation: CASSQDPRGPVSYNEQFF.

The chain's CDR3 is CASSQQGIPNTGELFF. For the CDR3, the DNA is TGTGCCAGCAGCCAACAGGGGATACCGAACACCGGGGAGCTGTTTTTT. The chain recombines TRBV6-1 with TRBJ2-2; 7 bases match TRBD1. Germline V lookup: CDR1 MNHNS, CDR2 SASEGT. The J segment lost 0 bases and the V segment lost 6 bases, leaving 7 bases of the junction unmatched. This CDR3 is 16 amino acids long.

This clonotype turned up a few times. The chain combines TRBV4-2 with TRBJ1-1; D call uncertain. Trimming pared 0 bases from V and 1 base from J, leaving 9 bases between. This CDR3 is built from 15 residues. CDR1 and CDR2 (germline): LGHNA, YNFKEQ. CDR3 loop: CASSQEGQKNTEAFF. The CDR3 nucleotides read TGTGCCAGCAGCCAAGAAGGGCAGAAGAACACTGAAGCTTTCTTT.